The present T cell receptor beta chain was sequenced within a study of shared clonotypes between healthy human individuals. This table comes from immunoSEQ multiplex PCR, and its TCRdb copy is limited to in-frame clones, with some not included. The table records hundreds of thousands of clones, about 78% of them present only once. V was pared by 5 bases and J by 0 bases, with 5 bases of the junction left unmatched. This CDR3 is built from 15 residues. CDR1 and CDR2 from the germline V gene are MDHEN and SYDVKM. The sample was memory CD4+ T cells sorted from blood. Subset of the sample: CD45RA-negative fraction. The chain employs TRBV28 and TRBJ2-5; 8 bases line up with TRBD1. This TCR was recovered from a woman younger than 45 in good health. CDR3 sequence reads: CASSPNRGYQETQYF. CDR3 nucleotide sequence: TGTGCCAGCAGTCCCAACAGGGGGTACCAAGAGACCCAGTACTTC.